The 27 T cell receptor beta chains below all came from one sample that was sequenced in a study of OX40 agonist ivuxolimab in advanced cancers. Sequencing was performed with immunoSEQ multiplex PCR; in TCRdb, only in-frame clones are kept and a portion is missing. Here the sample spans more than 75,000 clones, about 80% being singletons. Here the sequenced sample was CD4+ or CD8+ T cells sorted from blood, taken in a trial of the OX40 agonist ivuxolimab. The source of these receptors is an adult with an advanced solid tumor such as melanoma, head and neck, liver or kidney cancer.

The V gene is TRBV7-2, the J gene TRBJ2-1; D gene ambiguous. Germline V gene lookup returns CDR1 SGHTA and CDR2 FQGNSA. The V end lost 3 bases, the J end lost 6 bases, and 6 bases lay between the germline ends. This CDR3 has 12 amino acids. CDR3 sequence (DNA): TGTGCCAGCAGCTTCGATCTCAATGAGCAGTTCTTC. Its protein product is CASSFDLNEQFF.

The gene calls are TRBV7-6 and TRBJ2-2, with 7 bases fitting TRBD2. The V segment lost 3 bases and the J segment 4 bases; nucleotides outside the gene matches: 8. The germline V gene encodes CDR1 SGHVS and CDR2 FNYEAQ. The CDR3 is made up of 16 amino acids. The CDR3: CASSLALPGGTGELFF. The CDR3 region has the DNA TGTGCCAGCAGCTTGGCTCTTCCGGGAGGCACCGGGGAGCTGTTTTTT.

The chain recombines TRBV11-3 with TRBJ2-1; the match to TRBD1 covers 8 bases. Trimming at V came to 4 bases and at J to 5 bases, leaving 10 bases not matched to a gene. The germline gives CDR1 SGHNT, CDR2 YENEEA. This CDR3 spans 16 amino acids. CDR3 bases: TGTGCCAGCAGCTCTTTAGACAGGGGTGTTAACAATGAGCAGTTCTTC. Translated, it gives CASSSLDRGVNNEQFF.

The CDR3 DNA is TGCGCCAGCAGCTTGCAGACAGTTAACGGGGGTGAAAAACTGTTTTTT. This sequence encodes CASSLQTVNGGEKLFF. The rearrangement joins TRBV5-1 to TRBJ1-4, with D possibly matching TRBD1 (5 bases). Germline-derived CDR1 and CDR2 are SGHRS and YFSETQ. V lost 1 base, J lost 7 bases, and 17 bases lay in between. This CDR3 is built from 16 residues.

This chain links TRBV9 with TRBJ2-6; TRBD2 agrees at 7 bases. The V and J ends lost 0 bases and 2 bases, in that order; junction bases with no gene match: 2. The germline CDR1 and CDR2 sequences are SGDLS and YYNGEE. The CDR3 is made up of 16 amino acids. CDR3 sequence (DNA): TGTGCCAGCAGCGTAGGTGGGGGGGCTGGGGCCAACGTCCTGACTTTC. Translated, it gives CASSVGGGAGANVLTF.

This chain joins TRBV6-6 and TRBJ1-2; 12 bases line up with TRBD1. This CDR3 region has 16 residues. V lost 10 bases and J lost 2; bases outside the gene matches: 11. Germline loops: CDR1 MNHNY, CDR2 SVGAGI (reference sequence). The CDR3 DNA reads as TGTGCCACCACCACCGCCGGGACAGGGGGCAACTATGGCTACACCTTC. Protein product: CATTTAGTGGNYGYTF.

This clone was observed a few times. The CDR3 DNA follows: TGTGCCAGCACCACCCCCGGAGGGCTCCACTCTGGAAACACCATATATTTT. It is translated as CASTTPGGLHSGNTIYF. This chain links TRBV28 with TRBJ1-3; D is unclear. This CDR3 region has 17 residues. Germline assignment: CDR1 MDHEN and CDR2 SYDVKM. V was shortened by 7 bases and J by 0 bases, with 19 bases between the two germline ends.

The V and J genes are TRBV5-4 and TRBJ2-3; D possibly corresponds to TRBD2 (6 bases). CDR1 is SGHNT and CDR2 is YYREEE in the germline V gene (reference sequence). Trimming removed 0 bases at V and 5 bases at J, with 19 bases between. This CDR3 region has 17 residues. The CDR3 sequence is CASSLVPVGGSVDTQYF. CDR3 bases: TGTGCCAGCAGCTTGGTTCCGGTGGGAGGTTCAGTAGATACGCAGTATTTT.

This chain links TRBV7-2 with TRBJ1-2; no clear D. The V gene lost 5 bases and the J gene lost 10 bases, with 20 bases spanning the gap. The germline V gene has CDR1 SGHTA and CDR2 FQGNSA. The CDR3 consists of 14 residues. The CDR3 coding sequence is TGTGCCAGCAGCCAGGAGCTCCCCCTTCTCCACTACACCTTC. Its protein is CASSQELPLLHYTF.

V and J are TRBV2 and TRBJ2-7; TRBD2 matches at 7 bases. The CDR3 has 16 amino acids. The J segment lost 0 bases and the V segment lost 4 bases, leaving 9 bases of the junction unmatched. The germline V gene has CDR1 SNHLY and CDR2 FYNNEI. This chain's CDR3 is CASSASLAVSSYEQYF. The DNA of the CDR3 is TGTGCCAGCAGTGCCTCGCTAGCGGTCAGCTCCTACGAGCAGTACTTC. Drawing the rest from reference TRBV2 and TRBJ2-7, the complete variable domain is EPEVTQTPSHQVTQMGQEVILRCVPISNHLYFYWYRQILGQKVEFLVSFYNNEISEKSEIFDDQFSVERPDGSNFTLKIRSTKLEDSAMYFCASSASLAVSSYEQYFGPGTRLTVT.

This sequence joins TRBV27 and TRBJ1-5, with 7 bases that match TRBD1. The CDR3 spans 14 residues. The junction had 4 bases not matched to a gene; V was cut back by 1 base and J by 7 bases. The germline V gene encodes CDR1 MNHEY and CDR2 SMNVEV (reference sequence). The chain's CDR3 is CASSLYRGGQPQHF. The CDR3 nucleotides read TGTGCCAGCAGTTTATACAGGGGAGGCCAGCCCCAGCATTTT.

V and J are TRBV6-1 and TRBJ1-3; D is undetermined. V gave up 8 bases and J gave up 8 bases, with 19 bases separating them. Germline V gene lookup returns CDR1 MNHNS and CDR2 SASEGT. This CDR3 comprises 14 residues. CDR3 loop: CASSHLLDPDTIYF. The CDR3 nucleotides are TGTGCCAGCTCTCACCTGCTGGACCCCGACACCATATATTTT.

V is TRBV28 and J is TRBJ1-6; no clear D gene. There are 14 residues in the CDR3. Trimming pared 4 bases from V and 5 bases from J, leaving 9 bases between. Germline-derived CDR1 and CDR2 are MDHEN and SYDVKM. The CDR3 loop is CASSYDANNSPLHF. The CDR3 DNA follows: TGTGCCAGCAGTTATGACGCTAATAATTCACCCCTCCACTTT.

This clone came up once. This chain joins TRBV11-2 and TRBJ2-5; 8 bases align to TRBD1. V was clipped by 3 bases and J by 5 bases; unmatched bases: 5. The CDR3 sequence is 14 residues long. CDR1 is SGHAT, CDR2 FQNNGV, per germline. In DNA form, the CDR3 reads TGTGCCAGCAGCTTCCTGGACAGGGTCGAGACCCAGTACTTC. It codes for CASSFLDRVETQYF.

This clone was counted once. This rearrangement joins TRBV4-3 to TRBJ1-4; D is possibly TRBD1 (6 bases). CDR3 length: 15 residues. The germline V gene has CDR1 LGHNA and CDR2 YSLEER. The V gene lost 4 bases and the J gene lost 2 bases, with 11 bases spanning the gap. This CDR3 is CASSPNRVTNEKLFF. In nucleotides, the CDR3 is TGCGCCAGCAGCCCGAACAGGGTTACTAATGAAAAACTGTTTTTT.

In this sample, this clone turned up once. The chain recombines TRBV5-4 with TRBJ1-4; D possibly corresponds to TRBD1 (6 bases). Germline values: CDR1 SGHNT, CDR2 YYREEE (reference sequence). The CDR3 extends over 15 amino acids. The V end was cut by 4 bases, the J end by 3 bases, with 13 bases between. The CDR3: CASSPWGAPNEKLFF. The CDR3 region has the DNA TGTGCCAGCAGCCCCTGGGGGGCCCCTAATGAAAAACTGTTTTTT.

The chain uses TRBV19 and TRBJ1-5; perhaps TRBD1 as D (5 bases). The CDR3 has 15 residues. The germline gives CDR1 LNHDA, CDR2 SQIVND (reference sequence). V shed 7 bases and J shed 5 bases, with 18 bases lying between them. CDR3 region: CASTPGPPPDQPQHF. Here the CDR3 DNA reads TGTGCCAGTACCCCGGGACCCCCACCGGATCAGCCCCAGCATTTT.

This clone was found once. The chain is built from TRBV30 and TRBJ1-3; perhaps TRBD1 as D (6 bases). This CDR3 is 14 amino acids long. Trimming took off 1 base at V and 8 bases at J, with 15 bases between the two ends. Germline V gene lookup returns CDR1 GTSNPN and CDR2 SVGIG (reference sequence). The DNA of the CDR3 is TGTGCCTGGAGTGCCCAACAGGGCCTGGACACCATATATTTT. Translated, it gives CAWSAQQGLDTIYF.

The CDR3 DNA is TGTGCCAGCAGCGGAGGTGGGGACCTGACCACTGAAGCTTTCTTT. Its protein product is CASSGGGDLTTEAFF. V usage is TRBV9 and J usage is TRBJ1-1; tentatively, D is TRBD1 (5 bases). The ends were cut back, 3 bases at V and 4 bases at J, with 16 bases in the middle. The CDR3 contains 15 residues. In germline, CDR1 is SGDLS, CDR2 YYNGEE.

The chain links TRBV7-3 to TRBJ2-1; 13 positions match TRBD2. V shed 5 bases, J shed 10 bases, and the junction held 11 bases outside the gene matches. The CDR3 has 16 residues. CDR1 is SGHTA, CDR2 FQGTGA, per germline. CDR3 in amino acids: CASSVQGLAGVREQFF. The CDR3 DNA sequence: TGTGCCAGCAGCGTACAAGGACTAGCGGGAGTTCGGGAGCAGTTCTTC.

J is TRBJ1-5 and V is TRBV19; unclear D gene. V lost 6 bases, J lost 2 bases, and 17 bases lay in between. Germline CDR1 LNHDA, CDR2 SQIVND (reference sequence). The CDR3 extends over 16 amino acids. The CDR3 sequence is CASSPKVRMGNQPQHF. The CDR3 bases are TGTGCCAGTAGCCCAAAAGTACGAATGGGCAATCAGCCCCAGCATTTT.

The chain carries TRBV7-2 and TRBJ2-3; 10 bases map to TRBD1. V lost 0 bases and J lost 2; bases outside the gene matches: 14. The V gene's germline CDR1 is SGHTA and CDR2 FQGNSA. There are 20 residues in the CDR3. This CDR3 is CASSLADRGRASGYTDTQYF. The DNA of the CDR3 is TGTGCCAGCAGCTTAGCCGACAGGGGGCGGGCTAGCGGCTACACAGATACGCAGTATTTT.

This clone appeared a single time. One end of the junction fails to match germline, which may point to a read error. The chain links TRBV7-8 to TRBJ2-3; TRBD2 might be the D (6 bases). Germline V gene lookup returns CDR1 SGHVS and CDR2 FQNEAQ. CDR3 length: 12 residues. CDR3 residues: CASSLEVSSVDF. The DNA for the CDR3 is TGTGCCAGCAGCTTAGAGGTATCTAGCGTGGATTTT.

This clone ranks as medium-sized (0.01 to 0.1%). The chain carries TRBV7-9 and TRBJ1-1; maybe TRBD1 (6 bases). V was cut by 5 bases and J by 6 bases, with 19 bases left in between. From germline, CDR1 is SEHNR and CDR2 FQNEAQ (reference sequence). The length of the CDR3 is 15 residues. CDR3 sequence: CASSHGPQGRAEAFF. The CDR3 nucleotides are TGTGCCAGCAGCCATGGTCCACAGGGAAGGGCTGAAGCTTTCTTT. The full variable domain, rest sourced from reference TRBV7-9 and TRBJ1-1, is DTGVSQNPRHKITKRGQNVTFRCDPISEHNRLYWYRQTLGQGPEFLTYFQNEAQLEKSRLLSDRFSAERPKGSFSTLEIQRTEQGDSAMYLCASSHGPQGRAEAFFGQGTRLTVV.

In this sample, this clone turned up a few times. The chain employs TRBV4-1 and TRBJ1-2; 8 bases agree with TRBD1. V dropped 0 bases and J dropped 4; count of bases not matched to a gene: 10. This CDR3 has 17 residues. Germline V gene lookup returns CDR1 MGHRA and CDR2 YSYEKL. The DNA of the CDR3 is TGCGCCAGCAGCCAAGATGCAGGGGGCGTTGGTGGCTATGGCTACACCTTC. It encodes CASSQDAGGVGGYGYTF.

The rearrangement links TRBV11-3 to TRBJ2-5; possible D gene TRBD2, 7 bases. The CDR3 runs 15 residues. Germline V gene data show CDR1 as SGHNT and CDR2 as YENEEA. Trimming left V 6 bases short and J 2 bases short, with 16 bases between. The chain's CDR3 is CASSPSGTLQETQYF. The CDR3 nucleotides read TGTGCCAGCAGTCCCAGCGGGACACTTCAAGAGACCCAGTACTTC.

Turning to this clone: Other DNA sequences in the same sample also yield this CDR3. The DNA for the CDR3 is TGTGCCAGCAGCTTGGGGCTAACTGAAGCTTTCTTT. It is translated as CASSLGLTEAFF. The genes are TRBV7-9 and TRBJ1-1; weak D call: TRBD1 (5 bases). Between the trimmed V and J ends, which lost 3 bases and 5 bases, there was a span of 7 bases. From germline, CDR1 is SEHNR and CDR2 FQNEAQ (reference sequence). The CDR3 is made up of 12 amino acids.